This is a list of T cell receptor beta chains from one sample in a study of OX40 agonist ivuxolimab in advanced cancers. Sequenced by immunoSEQ multiplex PCR; TCRdb stores in-frame clones only, minus some. The data show 20,000 to 25,000 clones, roughly 85% seen once. The input for sequencing was CD4+ or CD8+ T cells sorted from blood, taken in a trial of the OX40 agonist ivuxolimab. The source is an adult with an advanced solid tumor such as melanoma, head and neck, liver or kidney cancer. The CDR3 runs from the conserved cysteine through the conserved F or W. A D gene is named only where the DNA matches it firmly. Clone size is shown for a subset of rows, as once, few, many or a class of expanded clone.

size | J | D | V | DNA | CDR3
. | TRBJ1-6 | . | TRBV6-1 | TGTGCCAGCAGTGAGGACGACAGGATGATATCTAATTCACCCCTCCACTTT | CASSEDDRMISNSPLHF
few | TRBJ2-6 | . | TRBV7-9 | TGTGCCAGCAGCCGGACGGAGTCTGGGGCCAACGTCCTGACTTTC | CASSRTESGANVLTF
. | TRBJ2-5 | TRBD1 | TRBV15 | TGTGCCACCAGCAGAGCCGGGACAGGGTTGGAGACCCAGTACTTC | CATSRAGTGLETQYF
few | TRBJ2-7 | . | TRBV4-1 | TGCGCCAGCAGCCAAGATCCCTCCATCTCCTACGAGCAGTACTTC | CASSQDPSISYEQYF
. | TRBJ1-2 | TRBD1 | TRBV7-4 | TGTGCCAGCAGCCAACCAGAGACAGGGGCTACGTATGGCTACACCTTC | CASSQPETGATYGYTF
. | TRBJ2-3 | TRBD2 | TRBV29-1 | TGCAGCTCCCATATCCCGGGGGGGACGGCAGATACGCGGTATTTT | CSSHIPGGTADTRYF
. | TRBJ2-7 | TRBD1 | TRBV6-5 | TGTGCCAGCAGGTTCCGGGACAGGCCTCACGAGCAGTACTTC | CASRFRDRPHEQYF
. | TRBJ2-1 | TRBD2 | TRBV19 | TGTGCCAGTAGTCCCCTAGCGGGAGCGGAATACAATGAGCAGTTCTTC | CASSPLAGAEYNEQFF
. | TRBJ2-6 | TRBD1 | TRBV9 | TGTGCCAGCGGGCAGGGGGAGTCTGGGGCCAACGTCCTGACTTTC | CASGQGESGANVLTF
. | TRBJ2-7 | . | TRBV9 | TGTGCCAGCAGCGTAGTCGGGGGGCCCTACGAGCAGTACTTC | CASSVVGGPYEQYF
. | TRBJ2-7 | TRBD2 | TRBV29-1 | TGCAGCGTTGAAGGTTCCTGGGAGGGGGAGCAGTACTTC | CSVEGSWEGEQYF
. | TRBJ2-1 | . | TRBV5-6 | TGTGCCAGCAGCTTGGGTTCGCAGGGCAATGAGCAGTTCTTC | CASSLGSQGNEQFF
. | TRBJ1-5 | . | TRBV21-1 | TGTGCCAGCAGCCAGACAGGGGGCGGTCAGCCCCAGCATTTT | CASSQTGGGQPQHF
. | TRBJ2-1 | TRBD2 | TRBV7-9 | TGTGCCAGCAGCCCCCCTAGACTAGCGGGGTCCTACAATGAGCAGTTCTTC | CASSPPRLAGSYNEQFF
. | TRBJ1-1 | . | TRBV5-4 | TGTGCCAGCAGGGGGGACGTTGAAGCTTTCTTT | CASRGDVEAFF
once | TRBJ2-7 | . | TRBV11-2 | TGTGCCAGCAGCTTAGGTGACTTCTACGAGCAGTACTTC | CASSLGDFYEQYF
medium-sized | TRBJ1-3 | . | TRBV28 | TGTGCCAGCAGTTTACTACAGGGAAACACCATATATTTT | CASSLLQGNTIYF
. | TRBJ2-5 | . | TRBV19 | TGTGCCAGTATGGGTTTAGGGACCCAGTACTTC | CASMGLGTQYF
once | TRBJ2-3 | . | TRBV5-4 | TGTGCCATCGACCTAGCCCATACGCAGTATTTT | CAIDLAHTQYF
. | TRBJ1-4 | TRBD1 | TRBV4-3 | TGCGCCAGCAGCCCCGGGACAGTCTGGGGTGAAAAACTGTTTTTT | CASSPGTVWGEKLFF
. | TRBJ2-5 | . | TRBV9 | TGTGCCAGCAGCGGAACCCAAGGGGGTCAAGAGACCCAGTACTTC | CASSGTQGGQETQYF
few | TRBJ2-2 | . | TRBV2 | TGTGCCAGCGCTCCGGGACCCCACACCGGGGAGCTGTTTTTT | CASAPGPHTGELFF
. | TRBJ2-7 | . | TRBV27 | TGTGCCAGCAGTAGCCTCAACTCCTACGAGCAGTACTTC | CASSSLNSYEQYF
. | TRBJ2-4 | . | TRBV30 | TGTGCCTGGAGTGACCTCCTATCGGCGAAAAACATTCAGTACTTC | CAWSDLLSAKNIQYF
. | TRBJ2-1 | . | TRBV4-3 | TGCGCCAGCAGCCAAGATGGGGACGGCGGCTGGGGCAGTGAGCAGTTCTTC | CASSQDGDGGWGSEQFF
. | TRBJ1-2 | . | TRBV7-9 | TGTGCCAGCAGCTTAGTTACACCTAACTATGGCTACACCTTC | CASSLVTPNYGYTF
. | TRBJ2-7 | . | TRBV5-1 | TGCGCCAGCAGCCCCAGGGACAACGAGCAGTACTTC | CASSPRDNEQYF
. | TRBJ2-5 | . | TRBV7-2 | TGTGCCAGCAGCGGGCCCAAAGGGGGCCAAGAGACCCAGTACTTC | CASSGPKGGQETQYF
. | TRBJ1-3 | TRBD1 | TRBV28 | TGTGCCAGCAGTTTCGGACAGGGCGGAAACACCATATATTTT | CASSFGQGGNTIYF
. | TRBJ1-6 | . | TRBV9 | TGTGCCAGCAGCGTAGATGGGTTGGGGAATTCACCCCTCCACTTT | CASSVDGLGNSPLHF
. | TRBJ2-3 | . | TRBV5-1 | TGCGCCAGCAGCTTTTTCGGCCCGGGACGGTCCACAGATACGCAGTATTTT | CASSFFGPGRSTDTQYF
. | TRBJ2-1 | TRBD2 | TRBV11-2 | TGTGCCAGCAGCCCAAGCGGGGGCTTCTACAATGAGCAGTTCTTC | CASSPSGGFYNEQFF
. | TRBJ1-1 | . | TRBV2 | TGTGCCAGCAGTGAGGGGTTTGTGCCTGAAGCTTTCTTT | CASSEGFVPEAFF
. | TRBJ2-1 | TRBD2 | TRBV6-1 | TGTGCCAGCAGTGGACTAGCGGGGCCCTGGGATGAGCAGTTCTTC | CASSGLAGPWDEQFF
. | TRBJ2-2 | . | TRBV14 | TGTGCCAGCAGCCAATATCGGGCCGGGGAGCTGTTTTTT | CASSQYRAGELFF
. | TRBJ2-2 | . | TRBV7-9 | TGTGCCAGCAGCTTAGCGACGGGGGACACCGGGGAGCTGTTTTTT | CASSLATGDTGELFF
. | TRBJ2-7 | . | TRBV10-1 | TGCGCCAGCAGTGGAGACGTGGGGAGCTCCTACGAGCAGTACTTC | CASSGDVGSSYEQYF
. | TRBJ2-7 | TRBD1 | TRBV6-6 | TGTGCCAGCAGTTCCCGGGACAGGGGTCACGAGCAGTACTTC | CASSSRDRGHEQYF
. | TRBJ1-1 | . | TRBV9 | TGTGCCAGCAGCGTAGACTTGAACACTGAAGCTTTCTTT | CASSVDLNTEAFF
. | TRBJ2-7 | . | TRBV7-2 | TGTGCCAGCAGCTTAGACGGAGCTCTTGACGAGCAGTACTTC | CASSLDGALDEQYF